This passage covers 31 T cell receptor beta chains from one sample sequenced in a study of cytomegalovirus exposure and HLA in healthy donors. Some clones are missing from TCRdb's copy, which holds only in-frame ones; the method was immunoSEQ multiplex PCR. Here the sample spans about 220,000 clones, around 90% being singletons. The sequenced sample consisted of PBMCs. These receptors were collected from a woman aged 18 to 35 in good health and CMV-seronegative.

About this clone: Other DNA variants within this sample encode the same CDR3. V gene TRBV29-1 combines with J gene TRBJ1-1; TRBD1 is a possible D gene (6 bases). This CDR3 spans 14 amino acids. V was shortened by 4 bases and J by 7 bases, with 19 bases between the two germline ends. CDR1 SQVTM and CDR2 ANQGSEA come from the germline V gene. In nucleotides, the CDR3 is TGCAGCGTTGCTCCTCCTGTGGGGGCCAGTGAAGCTTTCTTT. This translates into CSVAPPVGASEAFF.

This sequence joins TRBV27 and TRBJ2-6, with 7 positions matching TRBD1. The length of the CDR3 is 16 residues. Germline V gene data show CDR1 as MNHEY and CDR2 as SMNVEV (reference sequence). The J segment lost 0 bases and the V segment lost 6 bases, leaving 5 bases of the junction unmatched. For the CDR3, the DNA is TGTGCCAGCAGAAAAACAGGGGACTCTGGGGCCAACGTCCTGACTTTC. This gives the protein CASRKTGDSGANVLTF.

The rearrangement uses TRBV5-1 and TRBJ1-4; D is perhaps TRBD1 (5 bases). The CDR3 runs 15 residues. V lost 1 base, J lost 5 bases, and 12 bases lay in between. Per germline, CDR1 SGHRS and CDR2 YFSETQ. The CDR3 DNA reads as TGCGCCAGCAGCTTGTTAGGGGCACCAAATGAAAAACTGTTTTTT. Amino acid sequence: CASSLLGAPNEKLFF.

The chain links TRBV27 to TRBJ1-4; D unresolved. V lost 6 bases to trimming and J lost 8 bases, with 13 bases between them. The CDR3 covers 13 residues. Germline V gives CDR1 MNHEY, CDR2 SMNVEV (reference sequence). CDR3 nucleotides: TGTGCCAGCAGGGGCTTTGGGTCCGAAAAACTGTTTTTT. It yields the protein CASRGFGSEKLFF.

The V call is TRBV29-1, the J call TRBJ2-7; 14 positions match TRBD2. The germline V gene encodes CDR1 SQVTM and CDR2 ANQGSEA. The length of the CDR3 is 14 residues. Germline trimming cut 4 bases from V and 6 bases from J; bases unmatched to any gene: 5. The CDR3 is CSVVGLAGELEQYF. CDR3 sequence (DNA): TGCAGCGTTGTGGGACTAGCGGGAGAACTCGAGCAGTACTTC.

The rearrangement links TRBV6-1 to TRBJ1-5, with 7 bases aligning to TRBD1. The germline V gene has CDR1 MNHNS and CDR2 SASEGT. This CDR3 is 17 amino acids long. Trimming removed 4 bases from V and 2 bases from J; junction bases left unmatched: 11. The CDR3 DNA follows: TGTGCCAGCAGTGCACAGGGGCCAAGGATGGGCAATCAGCCCCAGCATTTT. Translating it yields CASSAQGPRMGNQPQHF.

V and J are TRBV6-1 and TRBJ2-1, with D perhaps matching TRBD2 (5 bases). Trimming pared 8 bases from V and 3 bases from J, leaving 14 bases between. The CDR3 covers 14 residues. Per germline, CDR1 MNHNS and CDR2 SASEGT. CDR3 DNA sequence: TGTGCCAGCGATTTTAGCCGGGACTACAATGAGCAGTTCTTC. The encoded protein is CASDFSRDYNEQFF.

The CDR3 spells CASSFQLAGGYNEQFF. CDR3 nucleotide sequence: TGCGCCAGCAGCTTCCAACTAGCGGGAGGATACAATGAGCAGTTCTTC. The V and J genes are TRBV5-1 and TRBJ2-1; 12 bases line up with TRBD2. Losses at the gene ends were 2 bases for V and 4 bases for J; bases not matched to a gene: 4. This CDR3 has 16 residues. CDR1 and CDR2 (germline): SGHRS, YFSETQ.

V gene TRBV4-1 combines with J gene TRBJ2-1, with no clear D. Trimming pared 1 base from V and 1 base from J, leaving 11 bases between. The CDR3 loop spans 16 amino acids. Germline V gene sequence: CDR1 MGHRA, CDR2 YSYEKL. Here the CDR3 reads CASSQVNLVSYNEQFF. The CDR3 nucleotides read TGCGCCAGCAGCCAAGTTAACTTGGTGTCCTACAATGAGCAGTTCTTC.

Here the CDR3 reads CASSPRGTGRHNEQFF. The CDR3 region has the DNA TGTGCCAGCAGCCCTAGAGGGACAGGGAGGCACAATGAGCAGTTCTTC. The V gene is TRBV11-3, the J gene TRBJ2-1; 9 nucleotides agree with TRBD1. The trim removed 5 bases at V and 5 bases at J, leaving 10 bases unmatched. Per the germline V gene, CDR1 is SGHNT and CDR2 is YENEEA. The CDR3 runs 16 residues.

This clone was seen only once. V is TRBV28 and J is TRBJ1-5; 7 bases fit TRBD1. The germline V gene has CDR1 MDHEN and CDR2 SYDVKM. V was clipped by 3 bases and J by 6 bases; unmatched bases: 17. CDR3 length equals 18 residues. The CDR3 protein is CASSFPSQGGGFGQPQHF. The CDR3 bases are TGTGCCAGCAGTTTCCCGAGCCAAGGGGGCGGGTTCGGTCAGCCCCAGCATTTT.

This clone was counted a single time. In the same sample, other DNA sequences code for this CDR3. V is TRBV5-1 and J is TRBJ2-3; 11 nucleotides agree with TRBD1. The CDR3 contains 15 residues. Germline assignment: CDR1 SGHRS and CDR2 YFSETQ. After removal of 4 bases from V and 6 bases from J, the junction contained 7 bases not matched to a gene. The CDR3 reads CASSNRDRGADTQYF. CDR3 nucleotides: TGCGCCAGCAGCAACCGGGACAGGGGGGCGGATACGCAGTATTTT. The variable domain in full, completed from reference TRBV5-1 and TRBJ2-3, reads KAGVTQTPRYLIKTRGQQVTLSCSPISGHRSVSWYQQTPGQGLQFLFEYFSETQRNKGNFPGRFSGRQFSNSRSEMNVSTLELGDSALYLCASSNRDRGADTQYFGPGTRLTVL.

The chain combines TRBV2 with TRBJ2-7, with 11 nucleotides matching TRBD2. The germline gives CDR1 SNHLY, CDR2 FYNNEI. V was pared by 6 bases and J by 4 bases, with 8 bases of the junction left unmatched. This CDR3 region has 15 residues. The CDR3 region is CASRSLRTSGYEQYF. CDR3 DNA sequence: TGTGCCAGCAGGAGCTTACGGACTAGCGGGTACGAGCAGTACTTC.

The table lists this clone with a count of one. The CDR3 loop reads CASSGTGNYNEQFF. The CDR3 DNA is TGTGCCAGCAGTGGGACAGGGAACTACAATGAGCAGTTCTTC. J is TRBJ2-1 and V is TRBV28; 9 nucleotides match TRBD1. Germline V gene lookup returns CDR1 MDHEN and CDR2 SYDVKM. The CDR3 spans 14 residues. V lost 5 bases, J lost 3 bases, and 2 bases stayed unmatched.

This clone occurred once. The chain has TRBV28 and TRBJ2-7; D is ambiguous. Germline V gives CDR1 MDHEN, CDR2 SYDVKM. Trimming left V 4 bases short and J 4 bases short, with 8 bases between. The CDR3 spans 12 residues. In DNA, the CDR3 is TGTGCCAGCAGTTCCCCAGGTTACGAGCAGTACTTC. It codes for CASSSPGYEQYF.

The CDR3 sequence: CASSLKDRVYNEQFF. The DNA of the CDR3 is TGTGCCAGCAGCTTGAAAGACAGGGTTTACAATGAGCAGTTCTTC. The chain is built from TRBV5-4 and TRBJ2-1; 7 positions match TRBD1. Germline V gene lookup returns CDR1 SGHNT and CDR2 YYREEE (reference sequence). This CDR3 region has 15 residues. V was pared by 1 base and J by 4 bases, with 5 bases of the junction left unmatched.

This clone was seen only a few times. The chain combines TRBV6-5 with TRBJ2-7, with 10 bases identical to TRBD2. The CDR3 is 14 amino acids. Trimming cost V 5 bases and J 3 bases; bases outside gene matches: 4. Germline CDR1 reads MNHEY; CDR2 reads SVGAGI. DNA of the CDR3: TGTGCCAGCAGTGACGGACTAGCGGTCTACGAGCAGTACTTC. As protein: CASSDGLAVYEQYF.

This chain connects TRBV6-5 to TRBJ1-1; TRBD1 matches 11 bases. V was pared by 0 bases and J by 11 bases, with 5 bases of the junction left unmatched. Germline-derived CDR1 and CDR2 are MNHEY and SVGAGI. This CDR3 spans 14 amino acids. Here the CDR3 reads CASSYSGTGGSAFF. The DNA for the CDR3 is TGTGCCAGCAGTTACTCAGGGACAGGGGGGTCGGCTTTCTTT.

CDR3 sequence: CASSLLANVYTDTQYF. The CDR3 DNA follows: TGTGCCAGCAGCTTACTAGCGAACGTCTACACAGATACGCAGTATTTT. The gene calls are TRBV7-2 and TRBJ2-3, with D possibly TRBD2 on 6 matching bases. Germline loops: CDR1 SGHTA, CDR2 FQGNSA. The length of the CDR3 is 16 residues. With 2 bases removed from V and 2 bases from J, the gap between germline ends came to 14 bases.

CDR3 bases: TGTGCCAGCAGTGAACCCGAAGGACAGCCCTATGGCTACACCTTC. Protein sequence: CASSEPEGQPYGYTF. The rearrangement joins TRBV2 to TRBJ1-2; a possible D gene is TRBD1 (6 bases). V shed 2 bases and J shed 4 bases, with 14 bases lying between them. In germline, CDR1 is SNHLY, CDR2 FYNNEI. This CDR3 has 15 residues.

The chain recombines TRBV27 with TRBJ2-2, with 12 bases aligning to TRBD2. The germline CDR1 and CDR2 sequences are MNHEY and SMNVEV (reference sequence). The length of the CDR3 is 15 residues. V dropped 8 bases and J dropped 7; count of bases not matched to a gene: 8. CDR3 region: CASGLLAGGVGELFF. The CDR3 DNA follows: TGTGCCAGCGGACTTCTAGCGGGAGGGGTCGGGGAGCTGTTTTTT.

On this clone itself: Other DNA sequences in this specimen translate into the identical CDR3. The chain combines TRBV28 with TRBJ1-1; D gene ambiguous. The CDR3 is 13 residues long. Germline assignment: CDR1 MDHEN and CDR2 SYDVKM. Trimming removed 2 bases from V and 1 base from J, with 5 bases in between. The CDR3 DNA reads TGTGCCAGCAGTTTAAGAGGGAACACTGAAGCTTTCTTT. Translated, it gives CASSLRGNTEAFF.

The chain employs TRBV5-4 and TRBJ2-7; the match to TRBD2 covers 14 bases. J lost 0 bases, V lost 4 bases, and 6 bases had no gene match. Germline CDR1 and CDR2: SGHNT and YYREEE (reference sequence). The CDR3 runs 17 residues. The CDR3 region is CASSPGLAGVSSYEQYF. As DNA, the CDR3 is TGTGCCAGCAGCCCGGGACTAGCGGGGGTGAGCTCCTACGAGCAGTACTTC. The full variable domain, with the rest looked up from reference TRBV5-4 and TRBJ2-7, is ETGVTQSPTHLIKTRGQQVTLRCSSQSGHNTVSWYQQALGQGPQFIFQYYREEENGRGNFPPRFSGLQFPNYSSELNVNALELDDSALYLCASSPGLAGVSSYEQYFGPGTRLTVT.

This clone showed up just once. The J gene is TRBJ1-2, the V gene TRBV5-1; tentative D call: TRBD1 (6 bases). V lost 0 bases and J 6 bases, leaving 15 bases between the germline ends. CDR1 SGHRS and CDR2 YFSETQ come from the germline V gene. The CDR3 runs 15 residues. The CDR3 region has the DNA TGCGCCAGCAGCTTGGGGGACATTGGGGAAGATGGCTACACCTTC. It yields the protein CASSLGDIGEDGYTF.

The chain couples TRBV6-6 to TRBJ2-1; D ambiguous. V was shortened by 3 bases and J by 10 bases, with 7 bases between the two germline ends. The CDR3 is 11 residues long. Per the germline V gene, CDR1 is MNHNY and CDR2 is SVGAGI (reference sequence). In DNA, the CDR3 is TGTGCCAGCAGTTATGAAACAGAGCAGTTCTTC. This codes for CASSYETEQFF.

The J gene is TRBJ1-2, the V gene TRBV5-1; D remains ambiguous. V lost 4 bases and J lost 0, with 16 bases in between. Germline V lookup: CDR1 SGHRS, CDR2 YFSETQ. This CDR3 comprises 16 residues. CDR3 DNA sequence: TGCGCCAGCAGCAATTTCGAGTATGAAGCTAACTATGGCTACACCTTC. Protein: CASSNFEYEANYGYTF.

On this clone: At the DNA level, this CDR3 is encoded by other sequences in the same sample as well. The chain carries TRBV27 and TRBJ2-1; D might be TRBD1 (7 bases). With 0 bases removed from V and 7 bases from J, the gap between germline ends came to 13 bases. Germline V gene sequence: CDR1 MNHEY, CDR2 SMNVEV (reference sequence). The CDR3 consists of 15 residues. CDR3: CASSLSGAGGNEQFF. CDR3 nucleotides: TGTGCCAGCAGTTTATCGGGGGCAGGGGGGAATGAGCAGTTCTTC.

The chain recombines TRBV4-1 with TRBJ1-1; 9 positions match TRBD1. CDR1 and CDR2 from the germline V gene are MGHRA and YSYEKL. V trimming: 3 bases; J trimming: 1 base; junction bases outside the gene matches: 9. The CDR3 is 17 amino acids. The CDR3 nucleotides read TGCGCCAGCAGCCACCCGAGACAGGGGGAGAGGAACACTGAAGCTTTCTTT. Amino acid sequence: CASSHPRQGERNTEAFF.

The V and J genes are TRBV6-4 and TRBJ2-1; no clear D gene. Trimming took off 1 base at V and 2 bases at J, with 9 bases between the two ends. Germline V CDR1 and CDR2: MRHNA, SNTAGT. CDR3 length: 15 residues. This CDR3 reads CASSDYGKTYNEQFF. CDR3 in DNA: TGTGCCAGCAGTGACTATGGCAAGACCTACAATGAGCAGTTCTTC.

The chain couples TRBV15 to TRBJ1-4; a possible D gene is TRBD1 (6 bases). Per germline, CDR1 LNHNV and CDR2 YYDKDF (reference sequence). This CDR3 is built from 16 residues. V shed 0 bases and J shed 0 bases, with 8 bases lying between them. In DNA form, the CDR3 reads TGTGCCACCAGCAGAGATGGACAGACAACTAATGAAAAACTGTTTTTT. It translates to CATSRDGQTTNEKLFF.

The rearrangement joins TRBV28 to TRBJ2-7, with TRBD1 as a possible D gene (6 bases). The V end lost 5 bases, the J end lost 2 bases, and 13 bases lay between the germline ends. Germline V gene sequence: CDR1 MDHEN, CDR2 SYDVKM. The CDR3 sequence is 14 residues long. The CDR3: CASSKTGGTYEQYF. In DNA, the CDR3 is TGTGCCAGCAGTAAGACAGGTGGAACCTACGAGCAGTACTTC.